These 20 T cell receptor beta chains were sequenced from one sample in a study of blood T cell repertoires in COVID-19. Clones were sequenced by immunoSEQ multiplex PCR, and TCRdb holds only the in-frame ones, with some missing. The sample lists roughly 200,000 clones; under 80% were seen once. The sequenced material came from peripheral blood. All receptors derive from a man aged 45 to 65 who had recovered from COVID-19.

This rearrangement joins TRBV19 to TRBJ2-6, with 8 bases lining up with TRBD2. Germline V gene lookup returns CDR1 LNHDA and CDR2 SQIVND (reference sequence). This CDR3 region has 18 residues. V trimming: 3 bases; J trimming: 3 bases; junction bases outside the gene matches: 10. In DNA, the CDR3 is TGTGCCAGTAGTATCAGAGCGGGAGTAGTGTATGGGGCCAACGTCCTGACTTTC. This translates into CASSIRAGVVYGANVLTF.

The chain carries TRBV19 and TRBJ2-3; TRBD2 aligns across 15 bases. The V gene end was trimmed by 4 bases and the J gene end by 6 bases; junction bases not matched to a gene: 8. Germline CDR1 LNHDA, CDR2 SQIVND (reference sequence). This CDR3 comprises 17 residues. CDR3 loop: CASSNPGLAGGGDTQYF. The CDR3 nucleotides are TGTGCCAGTAGTAATCCGGGACTAGCGGGAGGCGGCGATACGCAGTATTTT.

The gene calls are TRBV19 and TRBJ2-1; 7 bases line up with TRBD1. CDR1 is LNHDA and CDR2 is SQIVND in the germline V gene (reference sequence). After removal of 7 bases from V and 3 bases from J, the junction contained 6 bases not matched to a gene. This CDR3 has 14 residues. In nucleotides, the CDR3 is TGTGCCAGTACCCGTGGGGACAGCTACAATGAGCAGTTCTTC. Residues: CASTRGDSYNEQFF.

The chain employs TRBV19 and TRBJ2-7, with TRBD1 identical over 7 bases. The germline gives CDR1 LNHDA, CDR2 SQIVND (reference sequence). Trimming removed 5 bases from V and 0 bases from J; junction bases left unmatched: 7. The CDR3 extends over 15 amino acids. The CDR3 DNA follows: TGTGCCAGTAGTCTCAAGACAGGGAGCTCCTACGAGCAGTACTTC. This encodes CASSLKTGSSYEQYF. The full variable domain, with the rest looked up from reference TRBV19 and TRBJ2-7, is DGGITQSPKYLFRKEGQNVTLSCEQNLNHDAMYWYRQDPGQGLRLIYYSQIVNDFQKGDIAEGYSVSREKKESFPLTVTSAQKNPTAFYLCASSLKTGSSYEQYFGPGTRLTVT.

V usage is TRBV2 and J usage is TRBJ2-1, with 15 bases lining up with TRBD2. Germline CDR1 and CDR2: SNHLY and FYNNEI. Germline trimming cut 6 bases from V and 7 bases from J; bases unmatched to any gene: 4. There are 15 residues in the CDR3. CDR3 loop: CASRWTSGRENEQFF. The CDR3 DNA sequence: TGTGCCAGCAGATGGACTAGCGGGAGGGAAAATGAGCAGTTCTTC.

This rearrangement joins TRBV11-2 to TRBJ1-6, with 9 bases aligning to TRBD1. The length of the CDR3 is 15 residues. Germline V gene lookup returns CDR1 SGHAT and CDR2 FQNNGV. V gave up 6 bases and J gave up 6 bases; unmatched junction bases: 6. The CDR3 loop reads CASRLWTGVNSPLHF. The CDR3 nucleotides read TGTGCCAGCAGATTATGGACAGGGGTTAATTCACCCCTCCACTTT.

The J gene is TRBJ2-3, the V gene TRBV2; 9 bases fit TRBD2. The CDR3 is 15 residues long. Germline assignment: CDR1 SNHLY and CDR2 FYNNEI. The trim removed 4 bases at V and 11 bases at J, leaving 13 bases unmatched. The CDR3 DNA reads as TGTGCCAGCAGTGGACCGGGACTAGCCCTATTTGTGCAGTATTTT. Residues: CASSGPGLALFVQYF.

The chain joins TRBV7-3 to TRBJ1-1; D uncertain. Germline V gene lookup returns CDR1 SGHTA and CDR2 FQGTGA. This CDR3 contains 13 residues. Trimming cost V 5 bases and J 5 bases, with 12 bases left between them. The CDR3 protein is CASSVNGNTEAFF. For the CDR3, the DNA is TGTGCCAGCAGCGTAAACGGGAATACTGAAGCTTTCTTT.

The V gene is TRBV28, the J gene TRBJ2-1; D is undetermined. Germline V gene sequence: CDR1 MDHEN, CDR2 SYDVKM. This CDR3 is 15 amino acids long. The ends were cut back, 5 bases at V and 0 bases at J, with 11 bases in the middle. CDR3 protein: CASSQDQFSYNEQFF. CDR3 DNA sequence: TGTGCCAGCAGTCAGGATCAGTTCTCCTACAATGAGCAGTTCTTC.

This sequence joins TRBV19 and TRBJ1-2; 8 nucleotides agree with TRBD1. The J segment lost 5 bases and the V segment lost 6 bases, leaving 14 bases of the junction unmatched. The CDR3 covers 16 residues. Looked up from germline, CDR1 is LNHDA and CDR2 is SQIVND (reference sequence). CDR3 DNA sequence: TGTGCCAGTAGCCGAAACCTACAGGGGGGAGAATATGGCTACACCTTC. Amino acids: CASSRNLQGGEYGYTF.

V gene TRBV18 combines with J gene TRBJ1-5; TRBD1 might be the D (5 bases). This CDR3 region has 16 residues. Germline CDR1 and CDR2: KGHSH and LQKENI. The V end lost 3 bases, the J end lost 3 bases, and 15 bases lay between the germline ends. CDR3 nucleotide sequence: TGTGCCAGCTCACCGCAGGGTTGGGGGGTCAATCAGCCCCAGCATTTT. This translates into CASSPQGWGVNQPQHF.

The rearrangement uses TRBV28 and TRBJ1-2; D ambiguous. CDR3 length equals 13 residues. Germline V gene data show CDR1 as MDHEN and CDR2 as SYDVKM. V was trimmed by 3 bases and J by 0 bases, leaving 5 bases between them. CDR3 coding DNA: TGTGCCAGCAGTTTTCCAGCTAACTATGGCTACACCTTC. It translates to CASSFPANYGYTF.

The chain couples TRBV6-5 to TRBJ1-5; the D gene is possibly TRBD1 (5 bases). V was cut by 6 bases and J by 0 bases, with 12 bases left in between. CDR1 is MNHEY, CDR2 SVGAGI, per germline. This CDR3 region has 15 residues. The CDR3 DNA reads TGTGCCAGCAGGCTCCGGGGGGGTAGCAATCAGCCCCAGCATTTT. Encoded protein: CASRLRGGSNQPQHF.

This chain links TRBV18 with TRBJ1-4, with unresolved D. The CDR3 has 16 residues. The germline gives CDR1 KGHSH, CDR2 LQKENI. Trimming cost V 1 base and J 0 bases, with 9 bases left between them. The CDR3 DNA follows: TGTGCCAGCTCACCACGACATACGGCAACTAATGAAAAACTGTTTTTT. Its protein product is CASSPRHTATNEKLFF.

This clone was seen once. The genes are TRBV7-8 and TRBJ2-1; 8 positions match TRBD1. Per germline, CDR1 SGHVS and CDR2 FQNEAQ. This CDR3 comprises 15 residues. V was clipped by 5 bases and J by 2 bases; unmatched bases: 5. The CDR3 spells CASSMPGQAYNEQFF. CDR3 DNA: TGTGCCAGCAGCATGCCGGGACAGGCCTACAATGAGCAGTTCTTC.

Here the CDR3 reads CASGRTGPDGYTF. The CDR3 nucleotides are TGTGCTAGTGGCCGGACAGGCCCAGATGGCTACACCTTC. This chain uses TRBV12-5 with TRBJ1-2, with 7 bases aligning to TRBD1. Per germline, CDR1 LGHNT and CDR2 FRNRAP. This CDR3 spans 13 amino acids. V shed 6 bases and J 6 bases; nucleotides not matched to a gene: 7. Complete variable domain (other parts from reference TRBV12-5 and TRBJ1-2): DARVTQTPRHKVTEMGQEVTMRCQPILGHNTVFWYRQTMMQGLELLAYFRNRAPLDDSGMPKDRFSAEMPDATLATLKIQPSEPRDSAVYFCASGRTGPDGYTFGSGTRLTVV.

V usage is TRBV12-3 or TRBV12-4 and J usage is TRBJ1-2; possibly TRBD1 for D (6 bases). This CDR3 contains 12 residues. V was clipped by 8 bases and J by 8 bases, with 15 bases between them. The CDR3 DNA reads TGTGCCAGCTCCTTGGGTGGGGGCGGCTACACCTTC. It codes for CASSLGGGGYTF.

This clone was detected a few times. The genes are TRBV28 and TRBJ1-1; possible D gene TRBD1, 6 bases. The V gene's germline CDR1 is MDHEN and CDR2 SYDVKM. The CDR3 runs to 16 residues. V was cut by 1 base and J by 0 bases, with 12 bases left in between. The CDR3 DNA reads TGTGCCAGCAGTTTATCGTGGGGGCCGATGAACACTGAAGCTTTCTTT. Its translation is CASSLSWGPMNTEAFF.

This chain links TRBV30 with TRBJ2-2; 12 bases line up with TRBD1. Germline values: CDR1 GTSNPN, CDR2 SVGIG (reference sequence). The CDR3 length is 17 residues. J was trimmed by 0 bases and V by 2 bases; bases with no gene match: 4. DNA for the CDR3: TGTGCCTGGAGTACCGGGACAGGGGGCGCGAACACCGGGGAGCTGTTTTTT. Its translation is CAWSTGTGGANTGELFF.

The V gene is TRBV10-3, the J gene TRBJ2-7; 7 positions agree with TRBD2. Per germline, CDR1 ENHRY and CDR2 SYGVKD. The CDR3 runs to 18 residues. With 0 bases clipped from V and 0 bases from J, the junction kept 11 bases outside the gene matches. The CDR3 nucleotides are TGTGCCATCAGTGAGTCGATGGCTAGCGGCCAGAGCTCCTACGAGCAGTACTTC. It codes for CAISESMASGQSSYEQYF.